This T cell receptor (beta chain) was recorded in a study of blood T cell repertoires in COVID-19. The CDR3 spans 14 residues. Germline V gene sequence: CDR1 SGHTA, CDR2 FQGNSA. Trimming took off 5 bases at V and 4 bases at J, with 14 bases between the two ends. TCRdb's table, derived via immunoSEQ multiplex PCR, lists solely in-frame clones and lacks some. The sample records roughly 100,000 clones, more than 80% being singletons. Source material: peripheral blood. This receptor was taken from an older woman with acute or convalescent COVID-19. The chain uses TRBV7-2 and TRBJ1-1; TRBD1 might be the D (6 bases). The CDR3 DNA reads TGTGCCAGCAGCCTCCTAACCAGGGGCACTGAAGCTTTCTTT. This codes for CASSLLTRGTEAFF.